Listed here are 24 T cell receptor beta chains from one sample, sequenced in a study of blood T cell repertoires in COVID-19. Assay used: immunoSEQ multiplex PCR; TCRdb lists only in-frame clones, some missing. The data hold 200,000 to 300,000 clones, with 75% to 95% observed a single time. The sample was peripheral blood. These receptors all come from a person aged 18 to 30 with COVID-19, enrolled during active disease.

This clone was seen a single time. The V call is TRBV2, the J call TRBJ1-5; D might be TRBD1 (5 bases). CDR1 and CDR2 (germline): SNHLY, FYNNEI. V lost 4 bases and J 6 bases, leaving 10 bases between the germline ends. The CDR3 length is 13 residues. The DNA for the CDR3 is TGTGCCAGCAGTGGAGATGGGGCTCAGCCCCAGCATTTT. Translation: CASSGDGAQPQHF. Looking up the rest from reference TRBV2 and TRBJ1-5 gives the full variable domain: EPEVTQTPSHQVTQMGQEVILRCVPISNHLYFYWYRQILGQKVEFLVSFYNNEISEKSEIFDDQFSVERPDGSNFTLKIRSTKLEDSAMYFCASSGDGAQPQHFGDGTRLSIL.

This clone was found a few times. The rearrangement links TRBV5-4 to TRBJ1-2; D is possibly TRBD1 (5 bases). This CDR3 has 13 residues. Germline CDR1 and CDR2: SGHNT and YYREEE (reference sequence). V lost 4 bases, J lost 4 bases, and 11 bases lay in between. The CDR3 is CASSGGLGYGYTF. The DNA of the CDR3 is TGTGCCAGCAGCGGGGGGTTAGGCTATGGCTACACCTTC.

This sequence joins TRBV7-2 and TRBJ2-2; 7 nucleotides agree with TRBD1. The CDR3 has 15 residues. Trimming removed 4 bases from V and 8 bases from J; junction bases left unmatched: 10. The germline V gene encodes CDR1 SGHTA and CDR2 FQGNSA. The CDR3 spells CASSSLGTASGELFF. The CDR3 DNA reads TGTGCCAGCAGCTCCCTCGGGACAGCCTCAGGGGAGCTGTTTTTT.

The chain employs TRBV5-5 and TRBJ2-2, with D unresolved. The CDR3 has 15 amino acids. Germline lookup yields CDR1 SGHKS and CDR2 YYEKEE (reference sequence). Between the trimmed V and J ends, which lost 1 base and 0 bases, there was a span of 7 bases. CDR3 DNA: TGTGCCAGCAGCTTGTGGGCATCGAACACCGGGGAGCTGTTTTTT. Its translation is CASSLWASNTGELFF.

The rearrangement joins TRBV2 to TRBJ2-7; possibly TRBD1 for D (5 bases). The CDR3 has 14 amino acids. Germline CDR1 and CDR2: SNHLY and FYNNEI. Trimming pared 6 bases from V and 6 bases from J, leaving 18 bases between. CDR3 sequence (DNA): TGTGCCAGCAGAAGACCGGGTACAGGTACCGAGCAGTACTTC. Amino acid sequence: CASRRPGTGTEQYF.

Here the CDR3 DNA reads TGTGCCAGCAGCTTCTGGGGGGGGAACACTGAAGCTTTCTTT. Translating gives CASSFWGGNTEAFF. The chain uses TRBV5-4 and TRBJ1-1; maybe TRBD1 (5 bases). CDR1 and CDR2 from the germline V gene are SGHNT and YYREEE (reference sequence). This CDR3 has 14 residues. V lost 2 bases and J lost 1, with 9 bases in between.

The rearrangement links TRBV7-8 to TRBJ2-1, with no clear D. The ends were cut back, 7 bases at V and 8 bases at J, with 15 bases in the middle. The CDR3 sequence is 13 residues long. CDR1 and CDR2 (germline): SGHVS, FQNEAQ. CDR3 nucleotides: TGTGCCAGCACGTCGACTGCCACCTATGAGCAGTTCTTC. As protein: CASTSTATYEQFF. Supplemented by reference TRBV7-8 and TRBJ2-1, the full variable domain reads GAGVSQSPRYKVAKRGQDVALRCDPISGHVSLFWYQQALGQGPEFLTYFQNEAQLDKSGLPSDRFFAERPEGSVSTLKIQRTQQEDSAVYLCASTSTATYEQFFGPGTRLTVL.

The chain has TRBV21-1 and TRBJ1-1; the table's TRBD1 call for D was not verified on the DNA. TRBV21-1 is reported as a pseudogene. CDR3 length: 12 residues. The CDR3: CASSKSGTEAFF. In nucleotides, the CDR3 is TGTGCCAGCAGCAAATCAGGCACTGAAGCTTTCTTT.

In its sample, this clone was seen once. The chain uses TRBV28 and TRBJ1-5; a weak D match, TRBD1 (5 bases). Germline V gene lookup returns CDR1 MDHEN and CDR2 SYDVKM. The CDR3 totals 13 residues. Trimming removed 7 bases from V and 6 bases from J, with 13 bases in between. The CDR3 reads CASTGPISQPQHF. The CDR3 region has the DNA TGTGCCAGCACAGGGCCAATTAGTCAGCCCCAGCATTTT.

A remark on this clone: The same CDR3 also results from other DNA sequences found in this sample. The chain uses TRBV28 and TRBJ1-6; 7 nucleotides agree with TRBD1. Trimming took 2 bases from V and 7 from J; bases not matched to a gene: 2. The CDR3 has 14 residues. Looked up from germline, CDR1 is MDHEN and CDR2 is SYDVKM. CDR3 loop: CASSLTGDNSPLHF. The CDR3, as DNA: TGTGCCAGCAGTTTAACAGGGGACAATTCACCCCTCCACTTT.

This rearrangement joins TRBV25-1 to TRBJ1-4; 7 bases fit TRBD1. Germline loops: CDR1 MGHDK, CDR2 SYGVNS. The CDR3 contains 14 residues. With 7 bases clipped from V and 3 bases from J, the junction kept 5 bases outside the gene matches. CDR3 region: CASTSGQSNEKLFF. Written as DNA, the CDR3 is TGTGCCAGCACCTCGGGACAGTCTAATGAAAAACTGTTTTTT.

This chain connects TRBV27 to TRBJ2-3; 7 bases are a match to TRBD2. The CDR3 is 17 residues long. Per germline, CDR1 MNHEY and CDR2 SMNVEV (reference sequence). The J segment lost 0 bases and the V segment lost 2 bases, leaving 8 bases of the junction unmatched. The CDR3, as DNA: TGTGCCAGCAGTTTAATCTTGGGAGGGCCTAGCACAGATACGCAGTATTTT. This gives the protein CASSLILGGPSTDTQYF.

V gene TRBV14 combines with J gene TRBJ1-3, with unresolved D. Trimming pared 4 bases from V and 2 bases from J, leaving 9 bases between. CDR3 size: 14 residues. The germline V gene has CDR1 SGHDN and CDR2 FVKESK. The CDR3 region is CASSLASTGNTIYF. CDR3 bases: TGTGCCAGCAGCCTGGCCTCAACTGGAAACACCATATATTTT.

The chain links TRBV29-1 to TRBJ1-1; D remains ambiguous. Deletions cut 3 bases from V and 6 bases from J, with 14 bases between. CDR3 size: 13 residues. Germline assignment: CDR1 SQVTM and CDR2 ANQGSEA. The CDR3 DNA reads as TGCAGCGTTGAGGGCCCGAATGACCCTGAAGCTTTCTTT. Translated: CSVEGPNDPEAFF. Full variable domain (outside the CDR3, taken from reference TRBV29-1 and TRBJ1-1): SAVISQKPSRDICQRGTSLTIQCQVDSQVTMMFWYRQQPGQSLTLIATANQGSEATYESGFVIDKFPISRPNLTFSTLTVSNMSPEDSSIYLCSVEGPNDPEAFFGQGTRLTVV.

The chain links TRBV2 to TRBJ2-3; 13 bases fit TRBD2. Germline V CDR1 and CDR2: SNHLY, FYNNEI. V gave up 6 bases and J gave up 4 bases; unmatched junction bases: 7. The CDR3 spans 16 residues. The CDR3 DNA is TGTGCCAGCAGAGAGACTAGCGGGAGGAATTCAGATACGCAGTATTTT. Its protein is CASRETSGRNSDTQYF.

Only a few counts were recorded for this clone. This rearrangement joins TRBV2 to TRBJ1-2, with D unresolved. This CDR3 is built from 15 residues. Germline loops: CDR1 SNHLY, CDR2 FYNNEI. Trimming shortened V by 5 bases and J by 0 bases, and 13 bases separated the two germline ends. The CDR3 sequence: CASSFPLDSNYGYTF. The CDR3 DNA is TGTGCCAGCAGTTTCCCCCTGGACTCTAACTATGGCTACACCTTC. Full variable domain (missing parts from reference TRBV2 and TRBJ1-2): EPEVTQTPSHQVTQMGQEVILRCVPISNHLYFYWYRQILGQKVEFLVSFYNNEISEKSEIFDDQFSVERPDGSNFTLKIRSTKLEDSAMYFCASSFPLDSNYGYTFGSGTRLTVV.

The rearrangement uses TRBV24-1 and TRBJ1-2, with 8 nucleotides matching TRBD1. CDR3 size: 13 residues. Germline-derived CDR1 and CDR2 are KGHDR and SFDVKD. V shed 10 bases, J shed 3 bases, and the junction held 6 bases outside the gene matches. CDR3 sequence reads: CATTQGADYGYTF. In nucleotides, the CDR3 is TGTGCCACAACTCAGGGGGCGGACTATGGCTACACCTTC.

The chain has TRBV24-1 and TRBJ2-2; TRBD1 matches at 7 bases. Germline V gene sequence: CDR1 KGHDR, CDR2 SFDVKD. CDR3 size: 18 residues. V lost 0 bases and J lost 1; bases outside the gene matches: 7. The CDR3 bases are TGTGCCACCAGTGATTTGAGTAACAGGGGCGAGAACACCGGGGAGCTGTTTTTT. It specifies CATSDLSNRGENTGELFF.

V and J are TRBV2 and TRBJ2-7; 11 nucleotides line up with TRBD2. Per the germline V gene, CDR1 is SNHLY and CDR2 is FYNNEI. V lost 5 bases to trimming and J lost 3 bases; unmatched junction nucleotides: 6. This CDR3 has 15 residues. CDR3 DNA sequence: TGTGCCAGCAGTCTACTAGCGGGAGTTAGCTACGAGCAGTACTTC. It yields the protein CASSLLAGVSYEQYF.

This chain's CDR3 is CASSLREVGLSYNSPLHF. The CDR3 nucleotides are TGTGCCAGCAGCCTAAGAGAAGTTGGTCTCTCCTATAATTCACCCCTCCACTTT. The chain couples TRBV3-1 (or the pseudogene TRBV3-2) to TRBJ1-6, with D unresolved. Germline CDR1 and CDR2: LGHDT and YNNKEL (reference sequence). Trimming removed 4 bases at V and 0 bases at J, with 16 bases between. CDR3 length: 18 residues.

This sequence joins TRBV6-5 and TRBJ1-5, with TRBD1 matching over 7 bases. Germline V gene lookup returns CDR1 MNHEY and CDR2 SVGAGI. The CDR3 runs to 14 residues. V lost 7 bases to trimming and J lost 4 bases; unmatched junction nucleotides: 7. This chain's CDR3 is CASTSTGLNQPQHF. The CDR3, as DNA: TGTGCCAGCACCTCGACAGGGTTGAATCAGCCCCAGCATTTT.

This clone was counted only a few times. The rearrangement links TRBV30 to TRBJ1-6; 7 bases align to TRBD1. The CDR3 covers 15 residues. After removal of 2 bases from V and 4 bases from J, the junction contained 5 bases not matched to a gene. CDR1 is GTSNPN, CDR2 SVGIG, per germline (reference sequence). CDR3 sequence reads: CAWSQGTVYNSPLHF. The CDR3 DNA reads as TGTGCCTGGAGTCAGGGGACAGTTTATAATTCACCCCTCCACTTT.

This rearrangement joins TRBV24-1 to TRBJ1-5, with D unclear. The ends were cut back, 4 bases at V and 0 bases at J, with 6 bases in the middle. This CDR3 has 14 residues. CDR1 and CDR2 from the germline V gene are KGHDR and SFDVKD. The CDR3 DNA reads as TGTGCCACCAGTGACGGGATTAGCAATCAGCCCCAGCATTTT. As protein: CATSDGISNQPQHF.

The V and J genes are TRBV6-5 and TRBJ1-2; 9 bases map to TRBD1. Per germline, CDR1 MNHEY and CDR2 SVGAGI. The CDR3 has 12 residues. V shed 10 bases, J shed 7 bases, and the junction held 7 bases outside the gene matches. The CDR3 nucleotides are TGTGCCATCCTGGGACAGGGAGGTGGCTACACCTTC. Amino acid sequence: CAILGQGGGYTF.